This T cell receptor beta chain is drawn from a study of blood T cell repertoires in COVID-19. Study background: Specimens from acute and convalescent COVID-19 originated in the United States, Italy and Spain. The analysed material was cDNA or gDNA that came from T cells, B-cell-depleted T cells, or PBMCs.

In the original analysis: Amplification with reference gene primers provided the estimates of nucleated cell counts. The table came from immunoSEQ multiplex PCR; TCRdb's copy has only in-frame clones and leaves some out. V, J and clone size reflect that table, while D and trimming were determined from the DNA. The sample contains some 76,000 clones, around 90% of which appear only once. With 0 bases clipped from V and 4 bases from J, the junction kept 1 base outside the gene matches. Per the germline V gene, CDR1 is LGHDT and CDR2 is YNNKEL (reference sequence). This CDR3 has 14 amino acids. Sequenced sample: peripheral blood. The source is a human donor in a cohort sampled during active COVID-19. The chain uses TRBV3-1 (or the pseudogene TRBV3-2) and TRBJ1-2, with 8 bases that match TRBD1. The CDR3 protein is CASSQEDRGYGYTF. The DNA for the CDR3 is TGTGCCAGCAGCCAAGAAGACAGGGGCTATGGCTACACCTTC.